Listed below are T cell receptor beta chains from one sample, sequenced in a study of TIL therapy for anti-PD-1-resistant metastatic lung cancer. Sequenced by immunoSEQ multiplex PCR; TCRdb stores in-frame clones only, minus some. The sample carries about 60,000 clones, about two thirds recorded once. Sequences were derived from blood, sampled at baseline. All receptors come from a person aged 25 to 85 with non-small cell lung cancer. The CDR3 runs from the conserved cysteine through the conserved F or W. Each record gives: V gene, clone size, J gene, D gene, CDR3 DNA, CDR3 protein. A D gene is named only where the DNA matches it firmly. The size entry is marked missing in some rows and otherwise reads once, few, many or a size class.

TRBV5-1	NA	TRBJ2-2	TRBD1	TGCGCCAGCAGAGTACCGGGACAGAAGCTGACCGGGGAGCTGTTTTTT	CASRVPGQKLTGELFF
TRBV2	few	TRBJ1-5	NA	TGTGCCAGCAGTGATCAGAGTCCCCTGGGGTTTCAGCCCCAGCATTTT	CASSDQSPLGFQPQHF
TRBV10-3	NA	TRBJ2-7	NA	TGTGCCATCAGTGAGTTGATTTCAGGGTCGCACGAGCAGTACTTC	CAISELISGSHEQYF
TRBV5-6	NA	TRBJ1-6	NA	TGTGCCAGCACCGCTTTTGGACAGCGAACTCAGGGGTCCCTCCACTTT	CASTAFGQRTQGSLHF
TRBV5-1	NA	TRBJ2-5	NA	TGCGCCAGCAGCATGGGGATTAACCAAGAGACCCAGTACTTC	CASSMGINQETQYF
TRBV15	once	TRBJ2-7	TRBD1	TGTGCCACCAGCAGAGTTAGCAGGGGGCGCGACGAGCAGTACTTC	CATSRVSRGRDEQYF
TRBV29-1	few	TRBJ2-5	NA	TGCAGCGTTTTGCAGGGAGGAGAGACCCAGTACTTC	CSVLQGGETQYF
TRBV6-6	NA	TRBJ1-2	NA	TGTGCCAGCAGTTACACCGCAGGGTGGGGTGGCTACACCTTC	CASSYTAGWGGYTF
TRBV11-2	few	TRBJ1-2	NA	TGTGCCAGCAGCTTAGATTACAGCTATGGCTACACCTTC	CASSLDYSYGYTF
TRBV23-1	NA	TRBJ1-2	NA	TGCGCCAGCGGGGGGTTCTATGGCTACACCTTC	CASGGFYGYTF
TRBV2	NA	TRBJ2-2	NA	TGTGCCAGCAGTGAGGCTCCCGCCGGGGAGCTGTTTTTT	CASSEAPAGELFF
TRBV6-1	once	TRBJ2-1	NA	TGTGCCAGCGCGTACATTGATGAGCAGTTCTTC	CASAYIDEQFF
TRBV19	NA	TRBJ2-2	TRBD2	TGTGCCAGTAGTATAGTTACTAGCGGGGGCACCGGGGAGCTGTTTTTT	CASSIVTSGGTGELFF
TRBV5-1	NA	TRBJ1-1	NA	TGCGCCAGCAGCTTCCAGGGGTCTGAAGCTTTCTTT	CASSFQGSEAFF
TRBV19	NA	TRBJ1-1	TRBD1	TGTGCCAGTGGGAGAACAGGGGGCTCAAGGAACACTGAAGCTTTCTTT	CASGRTGGSRNTEAFF
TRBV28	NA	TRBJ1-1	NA	TGTGCCAGCAGTTTAGGGGGACTATTCGTGAACACTGAAGCTTTCTTT	CASSLGGLFVNTEAFF
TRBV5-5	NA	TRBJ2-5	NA	TGTGCCAGCAGCGTGACAGGATCCCAAGAGACCCAGTACTTC	CASSVTGSQETQYF
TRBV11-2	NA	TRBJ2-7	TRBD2	TGTGCCAGCAGCTTCGCCAGCGGGAGGTACGAGCAGTACTTC	CASSFASGRYEQYF
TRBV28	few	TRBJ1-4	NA	TGTGCCAGCAGTTTACCCAAAGTGGAAAAACTGTTTTTT	CASSLPKVEKLFF
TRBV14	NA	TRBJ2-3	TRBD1	TGTGCCAGCAGCCAAACGGGACAGGGGGGCACAGATACGCAGTATTTT	CASSQTGQGGTDTQYF
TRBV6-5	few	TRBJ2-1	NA	TGTGCCAGCAGTTACCGGGACTCTAGAGGTGAGCAGTTCTTC	CASSYRDSRGEQFF
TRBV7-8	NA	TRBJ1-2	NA	TGTGCCAGCAGCTTAGGGTGGCAGGGAGACTATGGCTACACCTTC	CASSLGWQGDYGYTF
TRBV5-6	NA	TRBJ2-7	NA	TGTGCCAGCAGCCCGTATGGAGCTATAATACGTCGCGAGCAGTACTTC	CASSPYGAIIRREQYF
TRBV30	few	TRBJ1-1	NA	TGTGCCTGGAGTGTACGAGGTGCCACGACGAGGGCTTTCTTT	CAWSVRGATTRAFF
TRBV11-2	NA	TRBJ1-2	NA	TGTGCCAGCACCCGAATAGTAGGTGACTATGGCTACACCTTC	CASTRIVGDYGYTF
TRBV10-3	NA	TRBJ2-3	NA	TGTGCCATCGCCCAACCTAAAGGGGAAGATCGACCCTTTGCGCAGTATTTT	CAIAQPKGEDRPFAQYF
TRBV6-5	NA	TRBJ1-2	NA	TGTGCCAGCAGTTACAAGGGGAACTATGGCTACACCTTC	CASSYKGNYGYTF
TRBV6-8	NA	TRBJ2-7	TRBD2	TGTGCCAGCAGTGCAAATTCGACTAGCCCTCCCCACGAGCAGTACTTC	CASSANSTSPPHEQYF
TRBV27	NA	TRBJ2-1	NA	TGTGCCAGCAGTTTATGGACAGACAATGAGCAGTTCTTC	CASSLWTDNEQFF
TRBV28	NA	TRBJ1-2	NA	TGTGCCAGCAGTAGGGCGGGCTATGGCTACACCTTC	CASSRAGYGYTF
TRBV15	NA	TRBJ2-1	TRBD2	TGTGCCACCAGCAGAGGACTAGCGGAGGGGAATGAGCAGTTCTTC	CATSRGLAEGNEQFF
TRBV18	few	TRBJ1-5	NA	TGTGCCAGCTCACCAATCGGGACGGAGGCCCAGCATTTT	CASSPIGTEAQHF
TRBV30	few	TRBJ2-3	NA	TGTGCCTGGACCCCAGGGGCGGTAGATACGCAGTATTTT	CAWTPGAVDTQYF